This T cell receptor beta chain comes out of a study of human T cells and chemical hapten exposure. V lost 4 bases to trimming and J lost 8 bases, with 11 bases between them. The CDR3 length is 13 residues. Germline loops: CDR1 MNHEY, CDR2 SMNVEV (reference sequence). This clonotype turned up a few times. Separate cDNA molecules received unique molecular identifiers, which the library attached to them. A single record per CDR3 protein comes from TCRdb applying MiXCR to the RACE reads. Altogether some 400,000 distinct CDR3 sequences are present, 4% to 6% being singletons, with the ten largest covering approximately 2.8%. Stated time point: pre-sensitization, week 0. Regarding treatment: therapeutic diphenylcyclopropenone sensitization with weekly scalp DPC.

Sample: whole blood, taken in connection with sensitization to the hapten diphenylcyclopropenone (DPC). V gene TRBV27 combines with J gene TRBJ1-4, with D maybe TRBD1 (6 bases). The origin of this receptor is a woman aged 50 to 60 with alopecia areata. Some clones in this sample may be carry-over from other donors' samples. The CDR3 reads CASSSAGEEKLFF. DNA for the CDR3: TGTGCCAGCAGTTCAGCAGGGGAAGAAAAACTGTTTTTT.